Listed below are T cell receptor beta chains from one sample, sequenced in a study of tumor-infiltrating lymphocytes in primary liver carcinoma. In TCRdb, the multiplex PCR reads were re-called with MiXCR into one record per CDR3 protein. The sample yields 95,000 to 150,000 distinct CDR3 sequences, 50% to 80% seen once. Sequencing used liver tumor tissue from sampling region 3. Receptors were obtained from a woman in her sixties or seventies with primary liver carcinoma and hepatitis B virus infection. CDR3s include the opening cysteine and the closing phenylalanine or tryptophan. Where a row states a size, it is once, few, many or the class of an expanded clone; other rows omit it.

V gene: TRBV6-6; clone size: many; CDR3 protein: CGSRVYTEAFF
V gene: TRBV5-1; clone size: few; CDR3 protein: CASRRQGGSYEQYF
V gene: TRBV12-3/TRBV12-4; clone size: few; CDR3 protein: CASSFDQETQYF
V gene: TRBV28; clone size: -; CDR3 protein: CASGASLGRCTEAFF
V gene: TRBV5-1; clone size: -; CDR3 protein: CASSLGAVVSGNTMYF
V gene: TRBV29-1; clone size: many; CDR3 protein: CSLSGSGVDTQYF
V gene: TRBV12-1; clone size: -; CDR3 protein: CASMAGGHMNTGELFF
V gene: TRBV4-1; clone size: -; CDR3 protein: CASSRSVSYYNEQFF
V gene: TRBV4-2; clone size: many; CDR3 protein: CASSQDRGRLSFSGANVLTF
V gene: TRBV29-1; clone size: -; CDR3 protein: CSATGPLNTGEPVF
V gene: TRBV14; clone size: many; CDR3 protein: CASSYPSGSSYNEQFF
V gene: TRBV12-3/TRBV12-4; clone size: -; CDR3 protein: CASREIGGGVRNEPFF
V gene: TRBV10-2; clone size: -; CDR3 protein: CASRSRQGNSPLHF
V gene: TRBV5-1; clone size: -; CDR3 protein: CASSSPRQGSNEQFF
V gene: TRBV11-2; clone size: -; CDR3 protein: CASRQDRRVTEQFF
V gene: TRBV11-2; clone size: once; CDR3 protein: CARSPPQGPTGGLSF
V gene: TRBV11-2; clone size: once; CDR3 protein: CVSSLTQRDYYEQFF
V gene: TRBV28; clone size: -; CDR3 protein: CASSLPTSGRVGADTQCF
V gene: TRBV11-2; clone size: -; CDR3 protein: CASSPGTGRGKGNEQFF
V gene: TRBV28; clone size: -; CDR3 protein: CASTPLAGQLNEQFF
V gene: TRBV29-1; clone size: -; CDR3 protein: CSVGTNNQPQHF
V gene: TRBV21-1; clone size: -; CDR3 protein: CASSRAGTNYGYTF
V gene: TRBV6-2/TRBV6-3; clone size: -; CDR3 protein: CASSPLGSGANLLTF
V gene: TRBV28; clone size: -; CDR3 protein: CASSSPSAGTDTQYF
V gene: TRBV29-1; clone size: -; CDR3 protein: CIVVSGQLNTEAFF
V gene: TRBV6-1; clone size: -; CDR3 protein: CVSTWTGASYEQYF
V gene: TRBV7-9; clone size: -; CDR3 protein: CASSPWDQGADYRQYF
V gene: TRBV6-2/TRBV6-3; clone size: many; CDR3 protein: CASGYRENTEAFF
V gene: TRBV29-1; clone size: many; CDR3 protein: CSVTKKTGANTIYF
V gene: TRBV11-2; clone size: few; CDR3 protein: CASSLPPGGGVGANILTF
V gene: TRBV6-5; clone size: -; CDR3 protein: CASSYRGLVARDTQYF
V gene: TRBV12-3/TRBV12-4; clone size: many; CDR3 protein: CASSSRGTAPNTEAFF
V gene: TRBV4-1; clone size: many; CDR3 protein: CASSQDHGPPNEKLFF
V gene: TRBV6-1; clone size: -; CDR3 protein: CASLRDPTYEQYF
V gene: TRBV14; clone size: -; CDR3 protein: CAISQGIGNEQFF
V gene: TRBV4-2; clone size: once; CDR3 protein: CASSPLSKRTNTGGLFF
V gene: TRBV11-2; clone size: -; CDR3 protein: CTSSIGSLNIQYF
V gene: TRBV5-1; clone size: many; CDR3 protein: CASSLTGAYYNEQFF
V gene: TRBV6-1; clone size: -; CDR3 protein: CANCERRSTAEAFF
V gene: TRBV6-1; clone size: many; CDR3 protein: CASNRDRGEYGYTF
V gene: TRBV20-1; clone size: few; CDR3 protein: CSARDPQGPFYEQYF
V gene: TRBV28; clone size: once; CDR3 protein: CASNLSGTTGLNEQYF